This T cell receptor beta chain was captured by sequencing in a study of blood T cell repertoires in COVID-19. Overall study context: Collection of acute and convalescent COVID-19 samples took place in the United States, Italy and Spain. T cells, B-cell-depleted T cells, or PBMCs provided the cDNA or gDNA that served as material.

Per the authors' pipeline: Nucleated cell counts were estimated from reference gene primer amplification. The assay was immunoSEQ multiplex PCR, and TCRdb's table has in-frame clones only and misses some. D and trimming were read from the DNA, whereas the V and J calls and clone size are those reported in that table. The table has about 49,000 clones, roughly nine tenths seen once. The sequence came from a man aged 35-49 years with active COVID-19. The specimen sequenced was peripheral blood.

In nucleotides, the CDR3 is TGCGCCAGCAGTGAGGCCGGTGCGTACACCGGGGAGCTGTTTTTT. This sequence encodes CASSEAGAYTGELFF. This chain uses TRBV10-1 with TRBJ2-2; D call uncertain. Trimming removed 2 bases at V and 3 bases at J, with 10 bases between. The CDR3 is 15 amino acids. CDR1 is WNHNN and CDR2 is SYGVQD in the germline V gene (reference sequence).